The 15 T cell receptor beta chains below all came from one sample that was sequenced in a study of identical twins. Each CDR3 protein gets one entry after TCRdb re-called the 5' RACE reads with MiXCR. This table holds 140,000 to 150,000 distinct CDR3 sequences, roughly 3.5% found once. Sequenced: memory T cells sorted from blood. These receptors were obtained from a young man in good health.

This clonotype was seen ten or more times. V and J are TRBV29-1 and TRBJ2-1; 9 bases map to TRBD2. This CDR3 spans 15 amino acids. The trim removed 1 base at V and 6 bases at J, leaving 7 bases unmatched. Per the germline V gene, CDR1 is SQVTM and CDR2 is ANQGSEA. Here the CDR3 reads CSVEVFSGRFNEQFF. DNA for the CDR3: TGCAGCGTTGAAGTATTTAGCGGGAGATTCAATGAGCAGTTCTTC.

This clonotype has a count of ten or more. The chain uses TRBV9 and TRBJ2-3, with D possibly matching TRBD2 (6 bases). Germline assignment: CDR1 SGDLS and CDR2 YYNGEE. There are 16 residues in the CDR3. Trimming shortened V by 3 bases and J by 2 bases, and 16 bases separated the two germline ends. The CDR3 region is CASSGPRAGFTDTQYF. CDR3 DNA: TGTGCCAGCAGCGGACCCCGGGCGGGGTTCACAGATACGCAGTATTTT. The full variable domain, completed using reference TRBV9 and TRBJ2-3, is DSGVTQTPKHLITATGQRVTLRCSPRSGDLSVYWYQQSLDQGLQFLIQYYNGEERAKGNILERFSAQQFPDLHSELNLSSLELGDSALYFCASSGPRAGFTDTQYFGPGTRLTVL.

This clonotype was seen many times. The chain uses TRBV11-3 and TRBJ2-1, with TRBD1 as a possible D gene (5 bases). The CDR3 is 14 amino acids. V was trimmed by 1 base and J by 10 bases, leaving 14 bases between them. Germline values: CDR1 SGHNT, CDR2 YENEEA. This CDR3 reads CASSLVGREWEQFF. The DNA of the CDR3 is TGTGCCAGCAGCTTAGTGGGGCGAGAATGGGAGCAGTTCTTC.

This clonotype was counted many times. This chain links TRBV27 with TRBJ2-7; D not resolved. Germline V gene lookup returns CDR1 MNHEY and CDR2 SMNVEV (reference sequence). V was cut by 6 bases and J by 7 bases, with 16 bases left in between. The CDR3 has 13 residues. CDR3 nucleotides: TGTGCCAGCAGCCCGAGGCCTGGTAGGGAGCAGTACGTC. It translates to CASSPRPGREQYV.

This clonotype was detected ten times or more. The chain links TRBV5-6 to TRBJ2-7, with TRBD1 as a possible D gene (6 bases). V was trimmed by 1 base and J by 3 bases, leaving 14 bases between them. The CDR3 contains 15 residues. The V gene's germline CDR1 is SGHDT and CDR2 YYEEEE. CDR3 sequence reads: CASSLKWDTLYEQYF. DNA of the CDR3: TGTGCCAGCAGCTTGAAATGGGACACTCTCTACGAGCAGTACTTC.

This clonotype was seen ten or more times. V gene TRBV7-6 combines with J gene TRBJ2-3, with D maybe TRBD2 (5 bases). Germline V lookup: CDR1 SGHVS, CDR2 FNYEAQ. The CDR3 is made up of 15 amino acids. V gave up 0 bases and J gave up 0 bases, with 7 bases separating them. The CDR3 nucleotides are TGTGCCAGCAGCTTAGCGGAGGCTAGCACAGATACGCAGTATTTT. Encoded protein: CASSLAEASTDTQYF.

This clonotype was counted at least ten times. CDR3 bases: TGTGCCAGCAGTAGGCGGACCAGCAATCAGCCCCAGCATTTT. It is translated as CASSRRTSNQPQHF. This chain links TRBV12-3 or TRBV12-4 with TRBJ1-5; D is unclear. The CDR3 sequence is 14 residues long. V was trimmed by 5 bases and J by 1 base, leaving 9 bases between them.

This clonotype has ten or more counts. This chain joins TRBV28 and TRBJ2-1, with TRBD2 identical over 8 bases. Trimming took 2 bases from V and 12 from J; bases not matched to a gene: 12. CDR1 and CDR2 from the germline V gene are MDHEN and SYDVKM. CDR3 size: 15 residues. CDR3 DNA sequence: TGTGCCAGCAGTTTAAGGTCCGGGACTAGAGTTCGGCAGTTCTTC. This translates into CASSLRSGTRVRQFF.

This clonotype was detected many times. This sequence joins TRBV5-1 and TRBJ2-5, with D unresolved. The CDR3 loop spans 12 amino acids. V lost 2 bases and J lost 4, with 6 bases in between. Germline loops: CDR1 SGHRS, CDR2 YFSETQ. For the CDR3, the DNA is TGCGCCAGCAGCTTAACCGTAGAGACCCAGTACTTC. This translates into CASSLTVETQYF.

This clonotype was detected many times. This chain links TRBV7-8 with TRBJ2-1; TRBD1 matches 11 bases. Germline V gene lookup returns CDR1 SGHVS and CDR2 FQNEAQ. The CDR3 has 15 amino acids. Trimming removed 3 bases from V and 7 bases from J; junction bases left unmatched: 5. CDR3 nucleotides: TGTGCCAGCAGCTTGGGACAGGGGGGTATTAATGAGCAGTTCTTC. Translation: CASSLGQGGINEQFF.

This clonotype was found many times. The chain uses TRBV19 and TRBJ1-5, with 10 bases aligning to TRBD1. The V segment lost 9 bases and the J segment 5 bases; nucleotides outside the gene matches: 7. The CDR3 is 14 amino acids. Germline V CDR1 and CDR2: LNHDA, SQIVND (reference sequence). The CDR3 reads CASRQGANYQPQHF. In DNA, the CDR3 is TGTGCCAGCAGACAGGGGGCGAATTATCAGCCCCAGCATTTT.

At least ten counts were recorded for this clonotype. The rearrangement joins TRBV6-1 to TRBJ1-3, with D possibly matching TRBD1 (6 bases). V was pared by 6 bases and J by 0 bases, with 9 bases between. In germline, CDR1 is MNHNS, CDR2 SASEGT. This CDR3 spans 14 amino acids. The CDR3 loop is CASRGTSSGNTIYF. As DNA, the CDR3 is TGTGCCAGCAGGGGGACAAGCTCTGGAAACACCATATATTTT.

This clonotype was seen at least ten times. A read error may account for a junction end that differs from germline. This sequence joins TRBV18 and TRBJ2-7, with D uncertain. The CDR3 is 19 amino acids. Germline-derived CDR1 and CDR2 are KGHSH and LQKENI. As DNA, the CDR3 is TGTGCCAGCTCCCCACCACCATCCCTGTACGTGGAGAAATCCTACGAGCAGTACTTC. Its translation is CASSPPPSLYVEKSYEQYF.

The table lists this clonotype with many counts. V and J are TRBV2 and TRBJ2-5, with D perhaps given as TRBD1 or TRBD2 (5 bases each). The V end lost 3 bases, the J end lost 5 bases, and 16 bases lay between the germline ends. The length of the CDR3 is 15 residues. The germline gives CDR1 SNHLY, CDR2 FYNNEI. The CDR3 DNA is TGTGCCAGCAGTGAGATTGGGGGTTTGGGGGAGACCCAGTACTTC. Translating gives CASSEIGGLGETQYF.

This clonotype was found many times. The CDR3 here is CASSLMREGPPFF. The DNA of the CDR3 is TGTGCCAGCAGCTTAATGCGGGAGGGCCCCCCGTTCTTC. V usage is TRBV7-2 and J usage is TRBJ2-1, with 9 positions matching TRBD2. The CDR3 is 13 amino acids. Germline trimming cut 2 bases from V and 15 bases from J; bases unmatched to any gene: 8. CDR1 is SGHTA, CDR2 FQGNSA, per germline.